A single sample is the source of the 8 T cell receptor beta chains below, sequenced in a study of human T cells and chemical hapten exposure. Time point in this sample: pre-sensitization, week 0. This sample's treatment: therapeutic diphenylcyclopropenone sensitization with weekly scalp DPC. TCRdb fed the RACE reads into MiXCR, producing one record per CDR3 protein. The sample holds 84,000 or so distinct CDR3 sequences; 8.5% are singletons and the top ten take 2.6%. This material consisted of whole blood, taken in connection with sensitization to the hapten diphenylcyclopropenone (DPC). The receptors stem from a man aged 35 to 55 with alopecia areata. Some clones in this sample may be carry-over from other donors' samples.

This clonotype came up many times. The V gene is TRBV28, the J gene TRBJ1-5; no definite D call. With 5 bases removed from V and 4 bases from J, the gap between germline ends came to 6 bases. CDR3 size: 12 residues. Germline V gene lookup returns CDR1 MDHEN and CDR2 SYDVKM. Written as DNA, the CDR3 is TGTGCCAGCAGTACAGTGAATCAGCCCCAGCATTTT. Amino acids: CASSTVNQPQHF.

The chain combines TRBV7-3 with TRBJ2-1; TRBD2 agrees at 8 bases. The CDR3 is 14 amino acids. Germline CDR1 reads SGHTA; CDR2 reads FQGTGA. The V gene end was trimmed by 3 bases and the J gene end by 6 bases; junction bases not matched to a gene: 4. DNA of the CDR3: TGTGCCAGCAGCTTCACTAGCGGAGGCAATGAGCAGTTCTTC. Amino acids: CASSFTSGGNEQFF.

V usage is TRBV20-1 and J usage is TRBJ2-7, with 11 bases identical to TRBD2. The junction had 18 bases not matched to a gene; V was cut back by 6 bases and J by 5 bases. The CDR3 has 17 amino acids. The V gene's germline CDR1 is DFQATT and CDR2 SNEGSKA (reference sequence). The CDR3 loop reads CSARTDGLAGFYDEQYF. The CDR3, as DNA: TGCAGTGCCCGGACCGATGGACTAGCGGGTTTTTATGACGAGCAGTACTTC.

The rearrangement links TRBV10-3 to TRBJ2-7, with D maybe TRBD1 (6 bases). CDR1 is ENHRY, CDR2 SYGVKD, per germline. The CDR3 consists of 14 residues. V shed 7 bases and J shed 0 bases, with 13 bases lying between them. The CDR3 here is CAIKQGLSSYEQYF. CDR3 nucleotides: TGTGCCATCAAACAGGGCCTGTCCTCCTACGAGCAGTACTTC.

This clonotype was seen ten or more times. The rearrangement uses TRBV19 and TRBJ2-7; 8 bases line up with TRBD2. Germline assignment: CDR1 LNHDA and CDR2 SQIVND (reference sequence). V was clipped by 3 bases and J by 6 bases; unmatched bases: 10. The CDR3 contains 15 residues. The CDR3 DNA reads TGTGCCAGTAGTATTAGCGGGACCCAAACCGGCGAGCAGTACTTC. The encoded protein is CASSISGTQTGEQYF.

This clonotype showed up just a few times. J is TRBJ2-7 and V is TRBV28, with 10 bases that match TRBD2. The CDR3 runs 15 residues. The J segment lost 2 bases and the V segment lost 7 bases, leaving 8 bases of the junction unmatched. The germline V gene has CDR1 MDHEN and CDR2 SYDVKM. In nucleotides, the CDR3 is TGTGCCAGCAAAGAGGGAAGCGGGAGGGCCTACGAGCAGTACTTC. Its translation: CASKEGSGRAYEQYF.

This clonotype was picked up many times. The chain joins TRBV6-5 to TRBJ1-1, with a tentative D call TRBD1 (6 bases). V gave up 0 bases and J gave up 3 bases, with 8 bases separating them. The CDR3 is 14 amino acids. CDR1 is MNHEY, CDR2 SVGAGI, per germline. The CDR3 loop is CASSYSGGYTEAFF. The CDR3 DNA follows: TGTGCCAGCAGTTACTCTGGGGGCTACACTGAAGCTTTCTTT.

There are a few counts of this clonotype. This chain links TRBV20-1 with TRBJ2-4; 10 nucleotides align to TRBD2. With 6 bases clipped from V and 4 bases from J, the junction kept 12 bases outside the gene matches. Germline assignment: CDR1 DFQATT and CDR2 SNEGSKA (reference sequence). This CDR3 is 16 amino acids long. CDR3 bases: TGCAGTGCCTCACGGGCCGAACTAGCGGGGAAAAACATTCAGTACTTC. This translates into CSASRAELAGKNIQYF.